This entry lists 20 T cell receptor beta chains sequenced from one sample in a study of control samples from healthy donors and cancer patients. Method: immunoSEQ multiplex PCR; TCRdb's copy keeps in-frame clones and lacks some. Seen here are some 15,000 clones, around 94% observed once, and the top ten hold 14%. What was sequenced was PBMCs. These receptors were collected from a man older than 75 with lung cancer.

The rearrangement joins TRBV7-5 to TRBJ2-1; TRBD1 is the table's D call and was not checked against the DNA. TRBV7-5 is labeled a pseudogene. CDR3 length: 17 amino acids. This CDR3 reads CVRSLRDRGESGDEQFF. The CDR3 DNA reads as TGTGTCAGAAGCCTTCGGGACAGGGGGGAAAGTGGTGATGAGCAGTTCTTC.

This sequence joins TRBV6-5 and TRBJ1-6; a weak D match, TRBD1 (5 bases). This CDR3 spans 15 amino acids. The germline gives CDR1 MNHEY, CDR2 SVGAGI. V was pared by 7 bases and J by 6 bases, with 16 bases between. CDR3 amino acids: CASKWGTGGNSPLHF. The CDR3, as DNA: TGTGCCAGCAAGTGGGGCACGGGGGGTAATTCACCCCTCCACTTT.

The CDR3 region is CASSLRGGLNYGYTF. DNA for the CDR3: TGTGCCAGCAGCTTGCGGGGGGGCTTAAACTATGGCTACACCTTC. This chain connects TRBV5-4 to TRBJ1-2, with D perhaps TRBD1 (6 bases). Germline-derived CDR1 and CDR2 are SGHNT and YYREEE (reference sequence). The CDR3 extends over 15 amino acids. V was cut by 1 base and J by 2 bases, with 12 bases left in between.

This clone has only one observation. For the CDR3, the DNA is TGTGCCAGCAGCTTATCCTCGATCCGCCGCGGGACTAGCGGGGGAGGTGAGCAGTTCTTC. Its protein is CASSLSSIRRGTSGGGEQFF. This rearrangement joins TRBV7-6 to TRBJ2-1; 14 positions match TRBD2. CDR1 is SGHVS, CDR2 FNYEAQ, per germline. CDR3 length equals 20 residues. The V and J ends lost 2 bases and 9 bases, in that order; junction bases with no gene match: 18.

The V call is TRBV29-1, the J call TRBJ2-7; D is possibly TRBD1 or TRBD2 (5 bases each). The CDR3 length is 15 residues. Germline CDR1 and CDR2: SQVTM and ANQGSEA. V was pared by 5 bases and J by 3 bases, with 20 bases between. The CDR3 region is CSVLGLSGTYYEQYF. The CDR3 DNA reads as TGCAGCGTTCTAGGTCTATCAGGGACCTACTACGAGCAGTACTTC.

The J gene is TRBJ2-1, the V gene TRBV7-3, with TRBD2 matching over 8 bases. Germline V CDR1 and CDR2: SGHTA, FQGTGA. The CDR3 runs to 14 residues. V lost 5 bases, J lost 9 bases, and 9 bases stayed unmatched. This CDR3 reads CASSPGARGGEQFF. The CDR3 DNA reads as TGTGCCAGCAGCCCCGGGGCCCGGGGGGGTGAGCAGTTCTTC.

This sequence joins TRBV19 and TRBJ1-5; D gene uncertain. This CDR3 has 15 amino acids. The V gene's germline CDR1 is LNHDA and CDR2 SQIVND (reference sequence). Trimming took off 3 bases at V and 0 bases at J, with 9 bases between the two ends. The CDR3 protein is CASSMGGYSNQPQHF. The CDR3 region has the DNA TGTGCCAGTAGTATGGGTGGTTATAGCAATCAGCCCCAGCATTTT.

CDR3 coding DNA: TGTGCCAGCAGCTTAGGGGGGACAGCCCCCCTCACCCAGTACTTC. Its protein product is CASSLGGTAPLTQYF. V gene TRBV7-2 combines with J gene TRBJ2-5, with 7 bases aligning to TRBD1. The CDR3 has 15 residues. Germline CDR1 is SGHTA and CDR2 is FQGNSA. V was clipped by 1 base and J by 8 bases; unmatched bases: 10. The variable domain in full, with the rest retrieved from reference TRBV7-2 and TRBJ2-5, is GAGVSQSPSNKVTEKGKDVELRCDPISGHTALYWYRQSLGQGLEFLIYFQGNSAPDKSGLPSDRFSAERTGGSVSTLTIQRTQQEDSAVYLCASSLGGTAPLTQYFGPGTRLLVL.

The V call is TRBV20-1, the J call TRBJ2-3, with TRBD1 identical over 8 bases. This CDR3 is built from 13 residues. Losses at the gene ends were 3 bases for V and 6 bases for J; bases not matched to a gene: 5. Germline CDR1 DFQATT, CDR2 SNEGSKA (reference sequence). CDR3 sequence: CSASMTGVDTQYF. As DNA, the CDR3 is TGCAGTGCTAGTATGACAGGGGTGGATACGCAGTATTTT.

The gene calls are TRBV19 and TRBJ2-3, with TRBD2 identical over 8 bases. Germline lookup yields CDR1 LNHDA and CDR2 SQIVND (reference sequence). This CDR3 comprises 14 residues. V gave up 6 bases and J gave up 2 bases; unmatched junction bases: 4. The CDR3 loop reads CASREAGATDTQYF. Here the CDR3 DNA reads TGTGCCAGTAGAGAAGCGGGGGCCACAGATACGCAGTATTTT.

The chain recombines TRBV7-3 with TRBJ2-2, with D possibly being TRBD1 (5 bases). V dropped 6 bases and J dropped 1 base, with 6 bases sitting between them. This CDR3 contains 13 residues. Germline assignment: CDR1 SGHTA and CDR2 FQGTGA. The CDR3 nucleotides are TGTGCCAGCAGTGGACAGAACACCGGGGAGCTGTTTTTT. It is translated as CASSGQNTGELFF.

The chain links TRBV2 to TRBJ1-1; TRBD1 aligns across 11 bases. This CDR3 is 13 amino acids long. V lost 7 bases and J lost 4; bases outside the gene matches: 2. The germline gives CDR1 SNHLY, CDR2 FYNNEI. CDR3 amino acids: CASTGTGGTEAFF. The CDR3 nucleotides are TGTGCCAGCACTGGGACAGGGGGCACTGAAGCTTTCTTT. Variable domain in full (rest from reference TRBV2 and TRBJ1-1): EPEVTQTPSHQVTQMGQEVILRCVPISNHLYFYWYRQILGQKVEFLVSFYNNEISEKSEIFDDQFSVERPDGSNFTLKIRSTKLEDSAMYFCASTGTGGTEAFFGQGTRLTVV.

The genes are TRBV18 and TRBJ1-1; perhaps TRBD1 as D (6 bases). The length of the CDR3 is 13 residues. Trimming pared 5 bases from V and 7 bases from J, leaving 14 bases between. CDR1 is KGHSH, CDR2 LQKENI, per germline. CDR3 DNA: TGTGCCAGCTCAGATCGGACAGCTATTGAAGCTTTCTTT. It is translated as CASSDRTAIEAFF.

The chain joins TRBV27 to TRBJ1-1, with a possible D match to TRBD1 (6 bases). In germline, CDR1 is MNHEY, CDR2 SMNVEV (reference sequence). V was pared by 2 bases and J by 4 bases, with 23 bases between. The CDR3 is 18 residues long. The CDR3: CASSLKPPRGAGGTEAFF. CDR3 DNA: TGTGCCAGCAGTTTAAAACCCCCACGGGGGGCTGGGGGCACTGAAGCTTTCTTT.

This rearrangement joins TRBV2 to TRBJ1-5, with D perhaps TRBD1 (5 bases). CDR1 and CDR2 from the germline V gene are SNHLY and FYNNEI. The CDR3 spans 15 residues. V was shortened by 11 bases and J by 1 base, with 18 bases between the two germline ends. CDR3 DNA: TGTGCCTCCAGGGCCGGGGTAGTGAGCAATCAGCCCCAGCATTTT. Its translation is CASRAGVVSNQPQHF.

The CDR3 DNA reads TGTGCCAGCAGCTTATCCGGGAATCAGCCCCAGCATTTT. Translation gives CASSLSGNQPQHF. The V call is TRBV7-3, the J call TRBJ1-5; the D is unclear. The CDR3 has 13 residues. From germline, CDR1 is SGHTA and CDR2 FQGTGA. Trimming took 2 bases from V and 4 from J, leaving 6 bases between them.

The chain employs TRBV5-6 and TRBJ1-4, with D possibly TRBD1 on 5 matching bases. Trimming took 1 base from V and 5 from J, leaving 12 bases between them. Germline CDR1 SGHDT, CDR2 YYEEEE. The CDR3 runs 15 residues. The CDR3 sequence is CASSLKTVKNEKLFF. Here the CDR3 DNA reads TGTGCCAGCAGCTTGAAGACAGTAAAAAATGAAAAACTGTTTTTT. The whole variable domain, remainder taken from reference TRBV5-6 and TRBJ1-4, is DAGVTQSPTHLIKTRGQQVTLRCSPKSGHDTVSWYQQALGQGPQFIFQYYEEEERQRGNFPDRFSGHQFPNYSSELNVNALLLGDSALYLCASSLKTVKNEKLFFGSGTQLSVL.

CDR3 coding DNA: TGTGCCAGCAGCTTGGACAGTCCGTCGGGAGCTTTCTTT. This encodes CASSLDSPSGAFF. This sequence joins TRBV5-4 and TRBJ1-1; D not certain. Trimming pared 0 bases from V and 10 bases from J, leaving 13 bases between. This CDR3 region has 13 residues. Germline V gene sequence: CDR1 SGHNT, CDR2 YYREEE (reference sequence).

This clone has a single count. This chain connects TRBV2 to TRBJ2-5; TRBD2 aligns across 13 bases. J lost 5 bases, V lost 6 bases, and 6 bases had no gene match. The CDR3 length is 15 residues. Germline V CDR1 and CDR2: SNHLY, FYNNEI. CDR3 bases: TGTGCCAGCAGCTGGACTAGCGGGGGAGGGGAGACCCAGTACTTC. Translated, it gives CASSWTSGGGETQYF.

The J gene is TRBJ2-3, the V gene TRBV6-2 or TRBV6-3; perhaps TRBD2 as D (6 bases). Trimming took 5 bases from V and 5 from J, leaving 32 bases between them. The germline V gene has CDR1 MNHEY and CDR2 SVGEGT. This CDR3 is 20 amino acids long. The CDR3 coding sequence is TGTGCCAGCAGTACCCTCACCGACACCCAACGGGGAGGATTCAGAGATACGCAGTATTTT. This translates into CASSTLTDTQRGGFRDTQYF.